This is a list of T cell receptor beta chains from one sample in a study of T-cell reconstitution after alpha-beta-depleted transplantation in children. MiXCR was run by TCRdb on the PCR reads, yielding one entry per CDR3 protein. The repertoire holds about 300,000 distinct CDR3 sequences, with around 7.1% as singletons. The sequences come from peripheral blood, collected 360 days after TCRalphabeta/CD19-depleted stem cell transplant. Receptors originate from a female patient aged 2-15 years who had a stem cell transplant for Fanconi anemia, so the T cells may come from the graft donor. Both conserved end residues are part of each CDR3. A D gene is named only where the DNA matches it firmly. Size is stated for part of the rows, as once, few or many counts, or as a class when the clone is expanded.

clone size,J gene,D gene,V gene,CDR3 protein,CDR3 DNA
many,TRBJ2-5,-,TRBV6-1,CASSRQAQETQYF,TGTGCCAGCAGCCGACAGGCGCAAGAGACCCAGTACTTC
many,TRBJ1-2,-,TRBV5-6,CASSLPAIGGYGYTF,TGTGCCAGCAGCTTGCCGGCGATAGGGGGATATGGCTACACCTTC
many,TRBJ2-1,-,TRBV11-1,CASSLGGRWAPTYNEQFF,TGTGCCAGCAGCTTAGGGGGTCGGTGGGCACCTACCTACAATGAGCAGTTCTTC
-,TRBJ1-5,TRBD1,TRBV6-5,CASSYRTGGGNQPQHF,TGTGCCAGCAGTTACCGGACAGGGGGAGGCAATCAGCCCCAGCATTTT
-,TRBJ2-1,-,TRBV6-1,CASNRPFYNEQFF,TGTGCCAGCAACCGACCCTTCTACAATGAGCAGTTCTTC
many,TRBJ1-2,TRBD1,TRBV7-9,CASSLRQGGNYGYTF,TGTGCCAGCAGCTTACGACAGGGGGGGAACTATGGCTACACCTTC
many,TRBJ2-5,TRBD2,TRBV28,CASSYSGLGQETQYF,TGTGCCAGCAGTTATAGCGGGCTTGGCCAAGAGACCCAGTACTTC
many,TRBJ1-2,-,TRBV28,CAARFTLQGFYGYTF,TGTGCCGCCCGATTCACTCTACAGGGATTCTATGGCTACACCTTC
many,TRBJ2-5,TRBD2,TRBV9,CASSLSPGLAVKETQYF,TGTGCCAGCAGCTTATCACCGGGACTAGCGGTAAAAGAGACCCAGTACTTC
few,TRBJ1-1,-,TRBV20-1,CSGAWNTEAFF,TGCAGTGGGGCCTGGAACACTGAAGCTTTCTTT
few,TRBJ2-5,TRBD1,TRBV28,CASGNLGTATQETQYF,TGTGCCAGCGGCAACCTAGGGACAGCGACCCAAGAGACCCAGTACTTC
-,TRBJ2-2,TRBD1,TRBV20-1,CSARVGVVKGADTGELFF,TGCAGTGCTAGAGTCGGGGTAGTGAAGGGGGCCGACACCGGGGAGCTGTTTTTT
-,TRBJ2-3,-,TRBV9,CASSVGRGVPDTQYF,TGTGCCAGCAGCGTAGGGAGGGGGGTACCAGATACGCAGTATTTT
many,TRBJ1-4,-,TRBV29-1,CSVGTSNEKLFF,TGCAGCGTTGGGACCTCTAATGAAAAACTGTTTTTT
few,TRBJ1-4,-,TRBV20-1,CSARDVGGGEKLFF,TGCAGTGCTAGAGATGTCGGCGGTGGGGAAAAACTGTTTTTT
many,TRBJ2-2,-,TRBV5-5,CASSEIGITGELFF,TGTGCCAGCAGCGAAATAGGTATCACCGGGGAGCTGTTTTTT
-,TRBJ2-2,-,TRBV7-2,CASSLFRTQNTGELFF,TGTGCCAGCAGCCTTTTTCGGACACAGAACACCGGGGAGCTGTTTTTT